This TCR beta chain emerged from a study of radiation and T cells in renal cell carcinoma. Study in general: Nephrectomy followed 15 Gy stereotactic body radiation by 4 weeks. General study results and limits: Baseline intratumoral clonotype presence is unknown without pretreatment biopsies.

Comments on this clone: Its antigen is still unknown.

TCRdb keeps only in-frame clones here, not all; method: immunoSEQ multiplex PCR. This sample yields 130,000 to 150,000 clones, of which 70% to 90% are seen a single time; 9.5% to 15% belongs to the top ten. Time point specified: baseline pretreatment blood. Treatment: 15 Gy SBRT to primary tumor, nephrectomy 4 weeks later. Trimming at V came to 4 bases and at J to 2 bases, leaving 5 bases not matched to a gene. Germline V lookup: CDR1 SGHTS, CDR2 YDEGEE. This CDR3 is built from 16 residues. J is TRBJ1-4 and V is TRBV5-8, with 10 bases lining up with TRBD1. The material was blood, obtained from a patient whose treatment included radiotherapy and nephrectomy. The sequence was collected from a woman aged 50 to 65 with renal cell carcinoma. CDR3: CASSAWTGGTNEKLFF. In nucleotides, the CDR3 is TGTGCCAGCAGCGCATGGACAGGGGGGACTAATGAAAAACTGTTTTTT.